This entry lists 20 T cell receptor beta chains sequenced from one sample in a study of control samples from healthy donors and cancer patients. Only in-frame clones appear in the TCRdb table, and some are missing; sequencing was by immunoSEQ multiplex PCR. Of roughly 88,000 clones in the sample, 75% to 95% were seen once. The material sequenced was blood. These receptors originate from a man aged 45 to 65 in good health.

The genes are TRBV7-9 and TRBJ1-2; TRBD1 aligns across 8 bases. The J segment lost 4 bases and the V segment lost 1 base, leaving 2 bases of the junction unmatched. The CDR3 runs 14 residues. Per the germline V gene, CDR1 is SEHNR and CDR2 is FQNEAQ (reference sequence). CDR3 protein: CASSLGDRSYGYTF. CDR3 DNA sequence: TGTGCCAGCAGCTTAGGGGACAGGTCCTATGGCTACACCTTC.

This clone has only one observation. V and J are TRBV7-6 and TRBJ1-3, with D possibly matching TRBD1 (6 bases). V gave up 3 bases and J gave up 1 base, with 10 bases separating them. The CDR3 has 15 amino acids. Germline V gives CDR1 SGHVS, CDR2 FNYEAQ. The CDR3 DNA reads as TGTGCCAGCAGCTTTCAAGGGGGATCTGGAAACACCATATATTTT. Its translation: CASSFQGGSGNTIYF.

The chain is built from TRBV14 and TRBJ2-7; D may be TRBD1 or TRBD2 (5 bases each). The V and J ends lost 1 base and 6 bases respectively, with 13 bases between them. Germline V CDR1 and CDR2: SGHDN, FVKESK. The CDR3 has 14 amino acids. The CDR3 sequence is CASSQAGVRGEQYF. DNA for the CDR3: TGTGCCAGCAGCCAAGCCGGGGTGAGGGGCGAGCAGTACTTC.

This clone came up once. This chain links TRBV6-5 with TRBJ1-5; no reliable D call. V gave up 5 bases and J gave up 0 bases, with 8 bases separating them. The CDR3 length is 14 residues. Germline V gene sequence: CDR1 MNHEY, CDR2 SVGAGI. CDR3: CASSPMVSNQPQHF. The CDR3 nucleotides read TGTGCCAGCAGTCCGATGGTTAGCAATCAGCCCCAGCATTTT.

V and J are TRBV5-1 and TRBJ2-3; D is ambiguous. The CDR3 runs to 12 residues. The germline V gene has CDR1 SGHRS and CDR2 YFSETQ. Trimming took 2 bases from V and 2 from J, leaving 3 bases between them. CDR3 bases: TGCGCCAGCAGCTTTTCCACAGATACGCAGTATTTT. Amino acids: CASSFSTDTQYF. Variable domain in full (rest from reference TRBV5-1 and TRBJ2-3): KAGVTQTPRYLIKTRGQQVTLSCSPISGHRSVSWYQQTPGQGLQFLFEYFSETQRNKGNFPGRFSGRQFSNSRSEMNVSTLELGDSALYLCASSFSTDTQYFGPGTRLTVL.

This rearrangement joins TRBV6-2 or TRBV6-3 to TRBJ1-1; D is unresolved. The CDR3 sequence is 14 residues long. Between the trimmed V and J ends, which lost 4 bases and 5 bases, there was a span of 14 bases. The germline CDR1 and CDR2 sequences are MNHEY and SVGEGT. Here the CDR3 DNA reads TGTGCCAGCAGTTTGAAGGGAACGGGTACTGAAGCTTTCTTT. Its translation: CASSLKGTGTEAFF.

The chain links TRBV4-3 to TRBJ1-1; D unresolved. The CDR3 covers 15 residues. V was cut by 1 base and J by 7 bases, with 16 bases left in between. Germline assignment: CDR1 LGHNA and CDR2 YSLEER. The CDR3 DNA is TGCGCCAGCAGCCAAGTCGCGGACTCGGGGTATGAAGCTTTCTTT. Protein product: CASSQVADSGYEAFF.

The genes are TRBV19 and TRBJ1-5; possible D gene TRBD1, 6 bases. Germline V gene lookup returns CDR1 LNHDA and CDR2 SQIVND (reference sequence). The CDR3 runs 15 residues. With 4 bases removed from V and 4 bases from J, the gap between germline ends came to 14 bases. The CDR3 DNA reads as TGTGCCAGTAGTACCCGGACAGCCCTAAATCAGCCCCAGCATTTT. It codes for CASSTRTALNQPQHF.

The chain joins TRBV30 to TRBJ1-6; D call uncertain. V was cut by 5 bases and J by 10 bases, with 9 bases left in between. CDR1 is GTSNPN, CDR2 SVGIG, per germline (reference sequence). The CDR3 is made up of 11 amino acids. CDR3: CAWDTGSPLHF. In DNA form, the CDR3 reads TGTGCCTGGGACACGGGCTCACCCCTCCACTTT.

CDR3 sequence: CASSLTDTQYF. The CDR3 bases are TGTGCCAGCAGCTTAACAGATACGCAGTATTTT. The gene calls are TRBV5-6 and TRBJ2-3; no clear D gene. The CDR3 has 11 amino acids. Trimming shortened V by 2 bases and J by 3 bases, and 1 base separated the two germline ends. CDR1 is SGHDT and CDR2 is YYEEEE in the germline V gene.

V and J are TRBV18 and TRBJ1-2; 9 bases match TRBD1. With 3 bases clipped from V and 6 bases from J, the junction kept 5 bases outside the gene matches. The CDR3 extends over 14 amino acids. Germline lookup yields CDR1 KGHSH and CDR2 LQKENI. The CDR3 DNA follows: TGTGCCAGCTCACCGGGACAGGGCTCGGATGGCTACACCTTC. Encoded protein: CASSPGQGSDGYTF. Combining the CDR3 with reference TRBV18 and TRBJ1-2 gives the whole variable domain NAGVMQNPRHLVRRRGQEARLRCSPMKGHSHVYWYRQLPEEGLKFMVYLQKENIIDESGMPKERFSAEFPKEGPSILRIQQVVRGDSAAYFCASSPGQGSDGYTFGSGTRLTVV.

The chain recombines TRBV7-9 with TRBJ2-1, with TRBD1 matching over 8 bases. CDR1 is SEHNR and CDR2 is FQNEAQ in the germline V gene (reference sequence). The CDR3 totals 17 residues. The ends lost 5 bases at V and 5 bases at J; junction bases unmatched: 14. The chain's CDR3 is CASSQLPGQGRNNEQFF. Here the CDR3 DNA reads TGTGCCAGCAGCCAACTCCCAGGACAGGGACGCAACAATGAGCAGTTCTTC. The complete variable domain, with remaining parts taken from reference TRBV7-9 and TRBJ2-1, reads DTGVSQNPRHKITKRGQNVTFRCDPISEHNRLYWYRQTLGQGPEFLTYFQNEAQLEKSRLLSDRFSAERPKGSFSTLEIQRTEQGDSAMYLCASSQLPGQGRNNEQFFGPGTRLTVL.

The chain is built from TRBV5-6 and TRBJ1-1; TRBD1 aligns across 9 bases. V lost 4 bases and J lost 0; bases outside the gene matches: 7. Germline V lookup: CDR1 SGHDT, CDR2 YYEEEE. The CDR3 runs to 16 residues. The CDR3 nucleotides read TGTGCCAGCAGCCTAAACAGGGGGCGTTTGAACACTGAAGCTTTCTTT. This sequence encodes CASSLNRGRLNTEAFF.

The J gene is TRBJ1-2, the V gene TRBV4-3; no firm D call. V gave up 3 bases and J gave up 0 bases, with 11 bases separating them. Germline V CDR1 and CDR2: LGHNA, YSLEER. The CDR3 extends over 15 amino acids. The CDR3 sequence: CASSHSATPNYGYTF. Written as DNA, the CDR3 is TGCGCCAGCAGCCACTCCGCCACGCCTAACTATGGCTACACCTTC.

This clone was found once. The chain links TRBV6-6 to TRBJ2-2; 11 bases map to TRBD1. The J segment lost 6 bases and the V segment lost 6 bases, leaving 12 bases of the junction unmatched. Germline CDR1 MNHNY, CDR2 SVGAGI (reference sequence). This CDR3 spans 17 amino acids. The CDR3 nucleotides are TGTGCCAGCAGCCGAAGGACAGGGGGCAGACGTCCCGGGGAGCTGTTTTTT. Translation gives CASSRRTGGRRPGELFF.

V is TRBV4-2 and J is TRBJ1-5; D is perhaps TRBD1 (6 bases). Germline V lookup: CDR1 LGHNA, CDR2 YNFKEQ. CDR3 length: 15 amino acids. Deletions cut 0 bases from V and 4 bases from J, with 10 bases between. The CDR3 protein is CASSQEGGQNQPQHF. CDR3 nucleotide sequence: TGTGCCAGCAGCCAAGAGGGAGGACAGAATCAGCCCCAGCATTTT.

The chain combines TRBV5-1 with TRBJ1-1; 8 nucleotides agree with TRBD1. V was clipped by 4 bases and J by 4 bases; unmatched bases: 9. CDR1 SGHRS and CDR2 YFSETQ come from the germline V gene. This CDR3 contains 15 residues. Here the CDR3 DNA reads TGCGCCAGCAGCACCGACAGGGGCGCAACCACTGAAGCTTTCTTT. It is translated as CASSTDRGATTEAFF.

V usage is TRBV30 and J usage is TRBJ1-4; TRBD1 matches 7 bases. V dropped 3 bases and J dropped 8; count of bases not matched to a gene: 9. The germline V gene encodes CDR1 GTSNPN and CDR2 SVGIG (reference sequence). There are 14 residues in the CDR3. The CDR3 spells CAWSGTDTGEKLFF. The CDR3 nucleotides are TGTGCCTGGAGCGGGACAGATACGGGGGAAAAACTGTTTTTT.

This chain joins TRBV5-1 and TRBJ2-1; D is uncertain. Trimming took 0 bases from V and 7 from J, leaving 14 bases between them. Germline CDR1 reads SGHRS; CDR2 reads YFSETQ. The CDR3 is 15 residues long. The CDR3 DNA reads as TGCGCCAGCAGCTTGGGAGAAAGGGATGGGAATGAGCAGTTCTTC. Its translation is CASSLGERDGNEQFF.

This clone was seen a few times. The CDR3 region is CASSPTSGGVMDTQYF. DNA of the CDR3: TGTGCCAGCAGCCCCACTAGCGGGGGGGTCATGGATACGCAGTATTTT. The chain employs TRBV3-1 (or the pseudogene TRBV3-2) and TRBJ2-3, with 13 bases identical to TRBD2. There are 16 residues in the CDR3. Per the germline V gene, CDR1 is LGHDT and CDR2 is YNNKEL (reference sequence). V lost 4 bases and J lost 6; bases outside the gene matches: 7.